The clone carrying this TCR beta chain was seen more than once but under ten times. This specimen belongs to a study of cytomegalovirus exposure and HLA in healthy donors. V lost 3 bases to trimming and J lost 2 bases, with 14 bases between them. This CDR3 spans 14 amino acids. In germline, CDR1 is GTSNPN, CDR2 SVGIG (reference sequence). The PCR contained 60 Vbeta and 13 Jbeta primers. This table comes from immunoSEQ multiplex PCR, and its TCRdb copy is limited to in-frame clones, with some not included. Seen here are over 100,000 clones, 65% to 75% observed once, and the top ten hold 4.8%. The TCR originated in a man aged 30-40 years in good health and CMV-seropositive. The sequencing input was PBMCs. The chain couples TRBV30 to TRBJ2-7, with D possibly matching TRBD1 (5 bases). CDR3 coding DNA: TGTGCCTGGAGGGGGTGGACATCTACCTACGAGCAGTACTTC. This gives the protein CAWRGWTSTYEQYF.